The present entry profiles one T cell receptor beta chain with its context. The sample is drawn from a study of blood T cell repertoires in COVID-19. The data were produced by immunoSEQ multiplex PCR, yet TCRdb's version contains in-frame clones alone and is incomplete. Here the sample spans roughly 100,000 clones, around 73% being singletons. The CDR3 is 13 residues long. Germline V gene lookup returns CDR1 ENHRY and CDR2 SYGVKD. The V segment lost 4 bases and the J segment 4 bases; nucleotides outside the gene matches: 1. The gene calls are TRBV10-3 and TRBJ1-2, with 9 bases that match TRBD1. The sequencing sample was made of peripheral blood. This TCR derives from a man between 60 and 70 years old with active or convalescent COVID-19. CDR3 DNA sequence: TGTGCCATCAGTGGGGACAGGGCCTATGGCTACACCTTC. Its protein product is CAISGDRAYGYTF.